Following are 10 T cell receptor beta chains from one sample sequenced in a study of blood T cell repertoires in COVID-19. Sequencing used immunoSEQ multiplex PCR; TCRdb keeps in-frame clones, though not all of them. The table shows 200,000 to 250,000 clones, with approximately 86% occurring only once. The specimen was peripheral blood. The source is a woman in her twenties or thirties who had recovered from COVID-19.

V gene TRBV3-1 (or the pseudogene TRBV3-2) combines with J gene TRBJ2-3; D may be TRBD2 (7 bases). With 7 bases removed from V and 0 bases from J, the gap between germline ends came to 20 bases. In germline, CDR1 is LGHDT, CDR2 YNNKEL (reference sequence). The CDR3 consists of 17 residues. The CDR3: CASTSREGGTSTDTQYF. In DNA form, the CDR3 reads TGTGCCAGCACCTCAAGGGAGGGGGGAACTAGCACAGATACGCAGTATTTT.

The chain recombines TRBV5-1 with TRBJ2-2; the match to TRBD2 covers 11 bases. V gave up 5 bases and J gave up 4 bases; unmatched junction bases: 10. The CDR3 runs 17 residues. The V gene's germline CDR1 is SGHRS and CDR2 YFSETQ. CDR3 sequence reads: CASRPRLAGGITGELFF. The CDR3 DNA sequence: TGCGCCAGCAGACCTAGGCTAGCGGGGGGAATCACCGGGGAGCTGTTTTTT.

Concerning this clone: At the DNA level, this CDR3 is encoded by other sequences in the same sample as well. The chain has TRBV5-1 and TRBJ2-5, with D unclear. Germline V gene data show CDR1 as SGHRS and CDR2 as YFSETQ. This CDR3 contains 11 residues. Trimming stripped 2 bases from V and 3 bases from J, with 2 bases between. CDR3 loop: CASSFKETQYF. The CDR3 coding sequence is TGCGCCAGCAGCTTCAAAGAGACCCAGTACTTC.

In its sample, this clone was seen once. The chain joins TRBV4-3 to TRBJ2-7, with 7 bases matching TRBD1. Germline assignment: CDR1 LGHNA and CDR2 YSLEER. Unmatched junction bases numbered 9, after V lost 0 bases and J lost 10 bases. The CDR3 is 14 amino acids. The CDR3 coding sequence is TGCGCCAGCAGCCAAGATTCCAAGACAGGGAGACAGTACTTC. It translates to CASSQDSKTGRQYF.

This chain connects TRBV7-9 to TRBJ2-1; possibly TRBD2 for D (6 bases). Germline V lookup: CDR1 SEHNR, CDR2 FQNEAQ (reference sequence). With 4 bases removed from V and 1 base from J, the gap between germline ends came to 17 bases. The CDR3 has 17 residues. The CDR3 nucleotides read TGTGCCAGCAGCTCTGGCGTTTGGGGGGAATCCTACAATGAGCAGTTCTTC. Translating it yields CASSSGVWGESYNEQFF. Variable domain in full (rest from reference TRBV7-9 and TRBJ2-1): DTGVSQNPRHKITKRGQNVTFRCDPISEHNRLYWYRQTLGQGPEFLTYFQNEAQLEKSRLLSDRFSAERPKGSFSTLEIQRTEQGDSAMYLCASSSGVWGESYNEQFFGPGTRLTVL.

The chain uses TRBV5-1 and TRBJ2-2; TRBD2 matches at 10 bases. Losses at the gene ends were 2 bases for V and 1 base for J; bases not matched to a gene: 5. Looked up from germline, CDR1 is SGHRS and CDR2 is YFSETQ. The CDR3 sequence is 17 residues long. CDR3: CASSFGASGGNTGELFF. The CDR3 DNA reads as TGCGCCAGCAGCTTTGGGGCTAGCGGGGGGAACACCGGGGAGCTGTTTTTT.

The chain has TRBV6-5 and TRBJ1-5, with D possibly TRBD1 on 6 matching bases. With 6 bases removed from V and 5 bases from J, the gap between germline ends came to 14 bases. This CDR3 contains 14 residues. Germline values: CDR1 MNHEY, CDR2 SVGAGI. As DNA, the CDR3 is TGTGCCAGCAGGTCCGGGACACTACATCAGCCCCAGCATTTT. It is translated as CASRSGTLHQPQHF.

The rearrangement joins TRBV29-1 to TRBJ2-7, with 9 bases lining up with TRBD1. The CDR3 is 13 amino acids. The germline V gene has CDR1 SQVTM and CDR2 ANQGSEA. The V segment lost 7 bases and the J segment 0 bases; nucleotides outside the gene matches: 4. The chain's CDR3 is CSGRDRVSYEQYF. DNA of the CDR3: TGCAGCGGTCGGGACAGGGTCTCCTACGAGCAGTACTTC.

The CDR3: CASSDPRDYANTGELFF. DNA for the CDR3: TGTGCCAGCAGCGATCCCCGGGACTACGCGAACACCGGGGAGCTGTTTTTT. This sequence joins TRBV9 and TRBJ2-2; 7 bases line up with TRBD2. The CDR3 consists of 17 residues. Germline CDR1 reads SGDLS; CDR2 reads YYNGEE. V gave up 3 bases and J gave up 0 bases; unmatched junction bases: 8.

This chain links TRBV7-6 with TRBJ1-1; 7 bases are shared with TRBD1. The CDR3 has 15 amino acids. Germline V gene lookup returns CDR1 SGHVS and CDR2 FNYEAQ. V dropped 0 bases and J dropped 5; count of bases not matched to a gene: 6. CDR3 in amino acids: CASSLANRGGTEAFF. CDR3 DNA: TGTGCCAGCAGCTTAGCAAACAGGGGTGGAACTGAAGCTTTCTTT.